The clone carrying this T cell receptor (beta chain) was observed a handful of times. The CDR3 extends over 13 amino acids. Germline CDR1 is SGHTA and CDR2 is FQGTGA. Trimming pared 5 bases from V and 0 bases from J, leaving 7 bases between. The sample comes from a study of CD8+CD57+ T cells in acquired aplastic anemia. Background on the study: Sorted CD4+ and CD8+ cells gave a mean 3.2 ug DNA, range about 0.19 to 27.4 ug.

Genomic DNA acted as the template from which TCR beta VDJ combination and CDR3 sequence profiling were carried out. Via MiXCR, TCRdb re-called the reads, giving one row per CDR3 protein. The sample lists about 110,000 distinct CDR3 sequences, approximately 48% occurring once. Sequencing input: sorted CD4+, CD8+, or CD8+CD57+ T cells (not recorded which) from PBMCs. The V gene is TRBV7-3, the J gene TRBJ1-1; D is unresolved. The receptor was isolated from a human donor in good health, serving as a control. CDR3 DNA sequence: TGTGCCAGCAGCCAGGCACTGAACACTGAAGCTTTCTTT. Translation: CASSQALNTEAFF.